The rows below give T cell receptor beta chains drawn from one sample of a study of cytomegalovirus exposure and HLA in healthy donors. Assay used: immunoSEQ multiplex PCR; TCRdb lists only in-frame clones, some missing. The data hold approximately 170,000 clones, with approximately 85% observed a single time. Sequenced sample: PBMCs. The receptors here all came from a man younger than 45 in good health and CMV-seropositive. CDR3s include the opening cysteine and the closing phenylalanine or tryptophan. Fields, in order: clone size, J gene, D gene, V gene, CDR3 protein, CDR3 DNA. A D gene is named only where the DNA matches it firmly. Size values are once, few and many counts, or a class for expanded clones, and some rows have none.

>.|TRBJ2-2|.|TRBV5-1
CASSLAANTGELFF
TGCGCCAGCAGCTTGGCAGCGAACACCGGGGAGCTGTTTTTT
>.|TRBJ2-3|.|TRBV15
CATSRDPTYTQYF
TGTGCCACCAGCAGAGATCCAACTTATACGCAGTATTTT
>.|TRBJ2-3|TRBD2|TRBV27
CASSTLAGGPPDTQYF
TGTGCCAGCAGTACTCTAGCGGGAGGGCCCCCAGATACGCAGTATTTT
>.|TRBJ2-7|.|TRBV7-2
CASNYAGGYEQYF
TGTGCCAGCAACTACGCAGGGGGGTACGAGCAGTACTTC
>.|TRBJ1-4|.|TRBV12-5
CASGTTLEKLFF
TGTGCTAGTGGTACCACACTAGAAAAACTGTTTTTT
>.|TRBJ2-4|.|TRBV11-2
CASSRRSGWVRGNIQYF
TGTGCCAGCAGTCGGAGGTCCGGGTGGGTTCGGGGGAACATTCAGTACTTC
>.|TRBJ1-5|TRBD1|TRBV10-3
CAIRGQSNQPQHF
TGTGCCATCAGGGGACAGTCCAATCAGCCCCAGCATTTT
>.|TRBJ1-2|TRBD1|TRBV9
CASSVGTGNYGYTF
TGTGCCAGCAGCGTAGGGACAGGAAACTATGGCTACACCTTC
>once|TRBJ1-1|.|TRBV10-3
CAISERTIMNTEAFF
TGTGCCATCAGTGAGAGGACAATCATGAACACTGAAGCTTTCTTT
>.|TRBJ2-7|TRBD2|TRBV6-5
CASSSLAGTYEQYF
TGTGCCAGCAGTTCTCTAGCGGGTACCTACGAGCAGTACTTC
>.|TRBJ2-5|TRBD2|TRBV11-3
CASSPGGGKETQYF
TGTGCCAGCAGCCCCGGGGGGGGGAAGGAGACCCAGTACTTC
>.|TRBJ2-1|.|TRBV11-3
CASSFSRVNEQFF
TGTGCCAGCAGCTTCAGCAGGGTCAATGAGCAGTTCTTC
>.|TRBJ2-1|.|TRBV11-2
CASSLLREGNEQFF
TGTGCCAGCAGCTTGTTACGGGAAGGGAATGAGCAGTTCTTC
>.|TRBJ1-1|TRBD1|TRBV18
CASSLKRQRQGGITEAFF
TGTGCCAGCTCACTAAAGAGACAGCGACAGGGGGGCATCACTGAAGCTTTCTTT
>.|TRBJ2-7|TRBD1|TRBV19
CASSIGIGTGGYEQYF
TGTGCCAGTAGTATAGGGATAGGGACAGGGGGCTACGAGCAGTACTTC
>.|TRBJ1-1|.|TRBV7-2
CASSVGSTEAFF
TGTGCCAGCAGCGTAGGGAGCACTGAAGCTTTCTTT
>.|TRBJ2-2|.|TRBV19
CASSPKRGSGTGELFF
TGTGCCAGTAGTCCCAAACGGGGATCGGGCACCGGGGAGCTGTTTTTT
>.|TRBJ2-2|.|TRBV27
CASTGVNTGELFF
TGTGCCTCCACGGGGGTGAACACCGGGGAGCTGTTTTTT
>.|TRBJ2-7|.|TRBV25-1
CASSDPVKVQQYF
TGTGCCAGCAGTGATCCGGTAAAAGTGCAGCAGTACTTC
>.|TRBJ1-2|TRBD1|TRBV6-4
CASSRTGDYGYTF
TGTGCCAGCAGTAGGACAGGGGACTATGGCTACACCTTC
>.|TRBJ2-1|.|TRBV7-3
CASSGGALAEQFF
TGTGCCAGCAGCGGCGGGGCCCTTGCTGAGCAGTTCTTC
>.|TRBJ2-1|.|TRBV4-3
CASSQESRLGRGSEQFF
TGCGCCAGCAGCCAAGAAAGTCGGCTGGGCAGGGGAAGTGAGCAGTTCTTC
>.|TRBJ1-2|.|TRBV2
CASSEGRGRDGYTF
TGTGCCAGCAGTGAAGGCAGGGGTAGAGATGGCTACACCTTC
>.|TRBJ2-7|.|TRBV5-1
CASNYLDGSSYEQYF
TGCGCCAGCAACTACCTGGACGGGAGCTCCTACGAGCAGTACTTC
>.|TRBJ1-1|TRBD1|TRBV7-2
CASSLTGGTEAFF
TGTGCCAGCAGCCTTACAGGGGGAACTGAAGCTTTCTTT
>.|TRBJ1-1|.|TRBV18
CASSPFRGWTEAFF
TGTGCCAGCTCACCATTCAGGGGATGGACTGAAGCTTTCTTT
>.|TRBJ2-3|TRBD2|TRBV29-1
CSVEGGRGADTQYF
TGCAGCGTTGAAGGAGGGCGGGGGGCAGATACGCAGTATTTT
>.|TRBJ1-4|.|TRBV11-3
CASSSLQGRVEKLFF
TGTGCCAGCAGCAGCCTACAGGGAAGAGTGGAAAAACTGTTTTTT
>.|TRBJ1-2|.|TRBV9
CASSEPTGGEVSGYTF
TGTGCCAGCAGTGAGCCGACAGGTGGCGAGGTCTCTGGCTACACCTTC
>.|TRBJ2-7|TRBD2|TRBV27
CASSFLAGGIEQYF
TGTGCCAGCAGTTTTCTAGCGGGAGGGATAGAGCAGTACTTC
>.|TRBJ2-7|.|TRBV7-2
CASSLAGSYEQYF
TGTGCCAGCAGCTTAGCCGGGTCCTACGAGCAGTACTTC
>.|TRBJ1-2|.|TRBV6-5
CASSYSMHGTTLSF
TGTGCCAGCAGTTACTCGATGCATGGCACCACCCTTTCCTTC
>.|TRBJ2-2|TRBD2|TRBV7-9
CASSTRTSENTGELFF
TGTGCCAGCAGCACGCGCACTAGCGAAAACACCGGGGAGCTGTTTTTT
>.|TRBJ2-1|TRBD2|TRBV18
CASSPGTRGNEQFF
TGTGCCAGCTCACCCGGGACTAGGGGCAATGAGCAGTTCTTC
>.|TRBJ2-1|.|TRBV14
CASSQSRGYNEQFF
TGTGCCAGCAGCCAAAGCCGGGGCTACAATGAGCAGTTCTTC
>.|TRBJ2-2|.|TRBV23-1
CASSPLKGGEDTGELFF
TGCGCCAGCAGTCCATTAAAAGGGGGAGAGGACACCGGGGAGCTGTTTTTT
>.|TRBJ1-5|.|TRBV30
CAWSVVAGDQPQHF
TGTGCCTGGAGTGTAGTGGCAGGGGATCAGCCCCAGCATTTT
>.|TRBJ2-4|.|TRBV4-2
CASSQDLELTNIQYF
TGTGCCAGCAGCCAAGATTTGGAGTTAACAAACATTCAGTACTTC
>.|TRBJ1-6|.|TRBV6-5
CASSYSSRLVNSPLHF
TGTGCCAGCAGTTACTCGAGCAGGCTTGTAAATTCACCCCTCCACTTT
>.|TRBJ1-2|.|TRBV6-5
CASSYSPRGGVGYTF
TGTGCCAGCAGTTATTCCCCACGGGGTGGTGTTGGCTACACCTTC
>.|TRBJ2-3|.|TRBV25-1
CASSEQGGTQYF
TGTGCCAGCAGTGAACAGGGTGGTACGCAGTATTTT